These 29 T cell receptor beta chains were sequenced from one sample in a study of lymphopenia after photon versus proton radiotherapy (dated by TCRdb to the late 2010s). Receptors were amplified or captured by the immunoSEQ multiplex PCR assay. The clones in this table, taken by TCRdb from immuneACCESS, are in-frame only. Not every clone is retained; where verified, under half of the shortfall comes from an unresolved V gene, and the cause of the rest is unknown. For this sample the table gives several thousand clones, of which just under 90% were detected only once. The ten largest clonotypes hold approximately 15% of the sample. The sample in question was peripheral blood, obtained from a patient treated with photon-based radiotherapy. These TCRs come from a man in his sixties with cholangiocarcinoma.

This clone was counted once. J is TRBJ1-2 and V is TRBV28; D uncertain. The germline V gene encodes CDR1 MDHEN and CDR2 SYDVKM. This CDR3 is built from 14 residues. Trimming removed 5 bases at V and 4 bases at J, with 14 bases between. The CDR3 spells CASSPPKVPYGYTF. For the CDR3, the DNA is TGTGCCAGCAGTCCTCCAAAGGTCCCCTATGGCTACACCTTC.

In this sample, this clone turned up once. This chain links TRBV28 with TRBJ2-1; tentatively, D is TRBD1 (7 bases). This CDR3 has 17 amino acids. The ends were cut back, 2 bases at V and 3 bases at J, with 17 bases in the middle. Per germline, CDR1 MDHEN and CDR2 SYDVKM. CDR3 amino acids: CASSLDAGQLNYNEQFF. As DNA, the CDR3 is TGTGCCAGCAGTTTAGACGCGGGACAGCTTAACTACAATGAGCAGTTCTTC.

This chain links TRBV10-3 with TRBJ1-1; D possibly corresponds to TRBD1 (5 bases). Per the germline V gene, CDR1 is ENHRY and CDR2 is SYGVKD. The CDR3 extends over 17 amino acids. Trimming took off 0 bases at V and 0 bases at J, with 14 bases between the two ends. CDR3 in DNA: TGTGCCATCAGTGAGTCGAGTGCGGGGCCTATGAACACTGAAGCTTTCTTT. This translates into CAISESSAGPMNTEAFF.

This chain links TRBV19 with TRBJ1-2; D not resolved. The germline gives CDR1 LNHDA, CDR2 SQIVND (reference sequence). The germline V and J ends were trimmed by 5 bases and 2 bases, with 12 bases remaining between them. This CDR3 is 14 amino acids long. The CDR3 sequence: CASSPRTENYGYTF. CDR3 sequence (DNA): TGTGCCAGTAGTCCGCGGACGGAGAACTATGGCTACACCTTC.

The chain couples TRBV5-8 to TRBJ2-5; D possibly corresponds to TRBD2 (6 bases). Trimming removed 2 bases from V and 11 bases from J, with 31 bases in between. The CDR3 spans 18 residues. From germline, CDR1 is SGHTS and CDR2 YDEGEE. The CDR3 DNA reads TGTGCCAGCAGCTTTACTACTGATGGAGGGGTAGCACTGAAGGAGCAGTACTTC. It codes for CASSFTTDGGVALKEQYF.

V and J are TRBV5-6 and TRBJ2-2; 7 nucleotides match TRBD1. Germline CDR1 is SGHDT and CDR2 is YYEEEE. The CDR3 totals 16 residues. Unmatched junction bases numbered 13, after V lost 7 bases and J lost 4 bases. The CDR3 nucleotides are TGTGCCAGCGGTAGAGTGGGACAGCTAATCACCGGGGAGCTGTTTTTT. It specifies CASGRVGQLITGELFF.

The rearrangement joins TRBV7-2 to TRBJ1-2; D possibly corresponds to TRBD1 (5 bases). Deletions cut 5 bases from V and 5 bases from J, with 18 bases between. The CDR3 covers 15 residues. Germline-derived CDR1 and CDR2 are SGHTA and FQGNSA. This chain's CDR3 is CASSPQSGTAYGYTF. The CDR3 DNA is TGTGCCAGCAGCCCACAATCCGGGACGGCTTATGGCTACACCTTC. Complete variable domain (other parts from reference TRBV7-2 and TRBJ1-2): GAGVSQSPSNKVTEKGKDVELRCDPISGHTALYWYRQSLGQGLEFLIYFQGNSAPDKSGLPSDRFSAERTGGSVSTLTIQRTQQEDSAVYLCASSPQSGTAYGYTFGSGTRLTVV.

The chain uses TRBV9 and TRBJ2-1; D uncertain. Looked up from germline, CDR1 is SGDLS and CDR2 is YYNGEE. V was shortened by 4 bases and J by 8 bases, with 13 bases between the two germline ends. The CDR3 extends over 13 amino acids. DNA of the CDR3: TGTGCCAGCAGCACCCGGTCTGACGATGAGCAGTTCTTC. This encodes CASSTRSDDEQFF.

The CDR3 DNA follows: TGCGCCAGCAGCTTATTGAGGGCCGACACCGGGGAGCTGTTTTTT. It encodes CASSLLRADTGELFF. The chain has TRBV5-1 and TRBJ2-2; the D gene is possibly TRBD2 (5 bases). Looked up from germline, CDR1 is SGHRS and CDR2 is YFSETQ. The germline V and J ends were trimmed by 2 bases and 3 bases, with 11 bases remaining between them. This CDR3 has 15 amino acids.

The J gene is TRBJ2-2, the V gene TRBV7-3, with D possibly being TRBD1 (5 bases). Germline V gene sequence: CDR1 SGHTA, CDR2 FQGTGA. This CDR3 has 14 amino acids. The V end lost 5 bases, the J end lost 1 base, and 8 bases lay between the germline ends. This CDR3 is CASSHTGNTGELFF. The CDR3 coding sequence is TGTGCCAGCAGCCACACAGGGAACACCGGGGAGCTGTTTTTT. Supplemented by reference TRBV7-3 and TRBJ2-2, the full variable domain reads GAGVSQTPSNKVTEKGKYVELRCDPISGHTALYWYRQSLGQGPEFLIYFQGTGAADDSGLPNDRFFAVRPEGSVSTLKIQRTERGDSAVYLCASSHTGNTGELFFGEGSRLTVL.

A few counts support this clone. V usage is TRBV2 and J usage is TRBJ2-2, with D perhaps given as TRBD1 or TRBD2 (5 bases each). Trimming cost V 5 bases and J 1 base, with 14 bases left between them. From germline, CDR1 is SNHLY and CDR2 FYNNEI. The CDR3 contains 16 residues. In DNA, the CDR3 is TGTGCCAGCAGTATTTCCGGGACCAGGAACACCGGGGAGCTGTTTTTT. It encodes CASSISGTRNTGELFF.

The V gene is TRBV7-9, the J gene TRBJ2-3, with unresolved D. CDR3 length equals 14 residues. V dropped 5 bases and J dropped 1 base, with 10 bases sitting between them. Germline V lookup: CDR1 SEHNR, CDR2 FQNEAQ (reference sequence). CDR3 coding DNA: TGTGCCAGCAGCCCGGTTGGGGGCACAGATACGCAGTATTTT. It codes for CASSPVGGTDTQYF.

This clone was seen once. The chain joins TRBV5-1 to TRBJ2-5; 8 bases are shared with TRBD1. The CDR3 is 13 residues long. Germline values: CDR1 SGHRS, CDR2 YFSETQ. V shed 3 bases and J 5 bases; nucleotides not matched to a gene: 3. CDR3 nucleotides: TGCGCCAGCAGCTCGCAGGGGGCGGAGACCCAGTACTTC. It yields the protein CASSSQGAETQYF.

The chain uses TRBV28 and TRBJ1-4; tentatively, D is TRBD1 (5 bases). Deletions cut 2 bases from V and 11 bases from J, with 18 bases between. Germline assignment: CDR1 MDHEN and CDR2 SYDVKM. This CDR3 region has 15 residues. CDR3 amino acids: CASSLSSSWGSKLFF. CDR3 coding DNA: TGTGCCAGCAGTTTAAGTTCCTCGTGGGGGAGCAAACTGTTTTTT.

The chain employs TRBV9 and TRBJ2-5; 7 nucleotides align to TRBD1. The CDR3 has 16 amino acids. Germline CDR1 reads SGDLS; CDR2 reads YYNGEE. Losses at the gene ends were 0 bases for V and 4 bases for J; bases not matched to a gene: 9. The CDR3 sequence is CASSVGGQGVVETQYF. In DNA form, the CDR3 reads TGTGCCAGCAGCGTAGGGGGTCAGGGGGTAGTAGAGACCCAGTACTTC. Complete variable domain (other parts from reference TRBV9 and TRBJ2-5): DSGVTQTPKHLITATGQRVTLRCSPRSGDLSVYWYQQSLDQGLQFLIQYYNGEERAKGNILERFSAQQFPDLHSELNLSSLELGDSALYFCASSVGGQGVVETQYFGPGTRLLVL.

As for this clone: Other DNA variants within this sample encode the same CDR3. CDR3 nucleotides: TGCGCCAGCAGCCCCTCCGGGGGACAGGGAGGCGCTGGGCAGTACTTC. Its protein is CASSPSGGQGGAGQYF. The chain uses TRBV4-1 and TRBJ2-7, with 9 bases lining up with TRBD1. With V trimmed by 4 bases and J by 9 bases, 16 bases remained unmatched. This CDR3 contains 16 residues. Germline V lookup: CDR1 MGHRA, CDR2 YSYEKL.

V and J are TRBV7-9 and TRBJ2-7; D gene unclear. Germline V gene data show CDR1 as SEHNR and CDR2 as FQNEAQ (reference sequence). The CDR3 is made up of 12 amino acids. V was trimmed by 2 bases and J by 4 bases, leaving 6 bases between them. The CDR3 here is CASSLSTYEQYF. The CDR3 nucleotides read TGTGCCAGCAGCTTATCCACTTACGAGCAGTACTTC.

The chain carries TRBV5-1 and TRBJ2-1, with 7 bases identical to TRBD2. Germline CDR1 SGHRS, CDR2 YFSETQ. The CDR3 is made up of 15 amino acids. After removal of 0 bases from V and 5 bases from J, the junction contained 5 bases not matched to a gene. CDR3 DNA: TGCGCCAGCAGCTTGGGGCTAGCGGAGAACAATGAGCAGTTCTTC. It encodes CASSLGLAENNEQFF. Full variable domain (rest looked up from reference TRBV5-1 and TRBJ2-1): KAGVTQTPRYLIKTRGQQVTLSCSPISGHRSVSWYQQTPGQGLQFLFEYFSETQRNKGNFPGRFSGRQFSNSRSEMNVSTLELGDSALYLCASSLGLAENNEQFFGPGTRLTVL.

Here the CDR3 reads CASSDPQWITVDETQYF. Written as DNA, the CDR3 is TGTGCCAGCAGTGATCCACAGTGGATCACCGTCGACGAGACCCAGTACTTC. This chain uses TRBV7-3 with TRBJ2-5; D not certain. This CDR3 has 17 amino acids. V lost 6 bases to trimming and J lost 5 bases, with 25 bases between them. Per germline, CDR1 SGHTA and CDR2 FQGTGA.

This clone was counted between two and nine times. The rearrangement joins TRBV28 to TRBJ1-5; weak D call: TRBD1 (5 bases). Germline values: CDR1 MDHEN, CDR2 SYDVKM. The V gene lost 6 bases and the J gene lost 1 base, with 10 bases spanning the gap. CDR3 length: 14 residues. The CDR3 sequence is CASRGDLSNQPQHF. CDR3 sequence (DNA): TGTGCCAGCAGGGGGGATTTGAGCAATCAGCCCCAGCATTTT.

The chain carries TRBV6-1 and TRBJ1-1, with D hard to call. CDR3 length: 11 residues. Germline CDR1 is MNHNS and CDR2 is SASEGT. V gave up 3 bases and J gave up 10 bases, with 9 bases separating them. CDR3 coding DNA: TGTGCCAGCAGTGACGACTTCCGAGCTTTCTTT. Translation gives CASSDDFRAFF.

The chain links TRBV6-5 to TRBJ1-3, with D hard to call. Trimming pared 0 bases from V and 2 bases from J, leaving 5 bases between. Germline V gives CDR1 MNHEY, CDR2 SVGAGI. CDR3 length equals 14 residues. The CDR3: CASSYSDTGNTIYF. CDR3 in DNA: TGTGCCAGCAGTTACTCCGACACTGGAAACACCATATATTTT.

CDR3 protein: CASSFQGTTGELFF. CDR3 bases: TGTGCCAGCAGCTTCCAGGGGACCACCGGGGAGCTGTTTTTT. This sequence joins TRBV11-3 and TRBJ2-2, with a possible D match to TRBD1 (6 bases). Trimming pared 3 bases from V and 4 bases from J, leaving 9 bases between. The germline gives CDR1 SGHNT, CDR2 YENEEA. The CDR3 sequence is 14 residues long.

The rearrangement uses TRBV5-1 and TRBJ1-5, with TRBD1 matching 10 bases. The CDR3 is made up of 17 amino acids. Trimming at V came to 6 bases and at J to 3 bases, leaving 12 bases not matched to a gene. CDR1 and CDR2 from the germline V gene are SGHRS and YFSETQ. The CDR3 here is CASTYFETGGPNQPQHF. The CDR3 region has the DNA TGCGCCAGCACCTATTTCGAGACAGGGGGCCCCAATCAGCCCCAGCATTTT.

V usage is TRBV28 and J usage is TRBJ1-5; 9 bases agree with TRBD1. The CDR3 has 14 amino acids. J lost 2 bases, V lost 6 bases, and 2 bases had no gene match. Germline V gene lookup returns CDR1 MDHEN and CDR2 SYDVKM. The CDR3 loop reads CASRRDRGNQPQHF. CDR3 coding DNA: TGTGCCAGCAGGAGGGACAGGGGCAATCAGCCCCAGCATTTT.

The sample holds one count of this clone. The rearrangement joins TRBV5-4 to TRBJ2-2; D not certain. The CDR3 covers 13 residues. Between the trimmed V and J ends, which lost 4 bases and 6 bases, there was a span of 10 bases. The germline V gene has CDR1 SGHNT and CDR2 YYREEE (reference sequence). Here the CDR3 reads CASSPRRAGELFF. The DNA of the CDR3 is TGTGCCAGCAGCCCCCGTAGGGCCGGGGAGCTGTTTTTT.

Here the CDR3 reads CASSHTQRNTDTQYF. The CDR3, as DNA: TGCGCCAGCAGCCACACTCAGCGGAACACAGATACGCAGTATTTT. J is TRBJ2-3 and V is TRBV5-1; D may be TRBD2 (5 bases). CDR1 and CDR2 from the germline V gene are SGHRS and YFSETQ. The CDR3 covers 15 residues. Deletions cut 4 bases from V and 2 bases from J, with 14 bases between.

The V gene is TRBV9, the J gene TRBJ2-2; D is unresolved. The V gene lost 3 bases and the J gene lost 0 bases, with 9 bases spanning the gap. This CDR3 contains 15 residues. CDR1 is SGDLS and CDR2 is YYNGEE in the germline V gene. The CDR3 is CASSERITNTGELFF. Written as DNA, the CDR3 is TGTGCCAGCAGCGAACGTATAACGAACACCGGGGAGCTGTTTTTT.

The chain employs TRBV5-5 and TRBJ2-1, with D perhaps matching TRBD2 (5 bases). The CDR3 has 13 residues. CDR1 is SGHKS, CDR2 YYEKEE, per germline (reference sequence). Trimming took off 4 bases at V and 8 bases at J, with 13 bases between the two ends. CDR3 nucleotide sequence: TGTGCCAGCAGCACCCCTAGCATCGATGAGCAGTTCTTC. Protein sequence: CASSTPSIDEQFF.